The table lists the clone carrying this TCR beta chain with many counts. TCRdb reprocessed the RACE reads with MiXCR, giving one entry per CDR3 protein. Of 300,000 to 450,000 distinct CDR3 sequences listed, 5.5% are singletons. V lost 5 bases to trimming and J lost 1 base; unmatched junction nucleotides: 5. The CDR3 consists of 16 residues. The germline gives CDR1 ENHRY, CDR2 SYGVKD. These data come from a study of human T cells and chemical hapten exposure. Time point reported: pre-sensitization, week 0. Treatment noted: therapeutic diphenylcyclopropenone sensitization with weekly scalp DPC. The J gene is TRBJ2-3, the V gene TRBV10-3, with TRBD2 matching 11 bases. The source of this sequence is a woman in her late teens or twenties with alopecia areata. Some clones in this sample may be carry-over from other donors' samples. The material sequenced was whole blood, taken in connection with sensitization to the hapten diphenylcyclopropenone (DPC). CDR3 amino acids: CAISPTTSGGTDTQYF. The CDR3 DNA follows: TGTGCCATCAGTCCCACGACTAGCGGGGGCACAGATACGCAGTATTTT.